This paragraph covers one T cell receptor beta chain sequence. Antigen: not known. This sample is part of a study of cytomegalovirus exposure and HLA in healthy donors. Germline V lookup: CDR1 SGHRS, CDR2 YFSETQ. The CDR3 contains 12 residues. The germline V and J ends were trimmed by 2 bases and 5 bases, with 7 bases remaining between them. Study outcomes and limitations: According to an earlier analysis, most TCR beta V segments yielded productive rearrangements about 87% or about 30% of the time.

The PCR was carried out with 60 Vbeta primers and 13 Jbeta primers. Using immunoSEQ multiplex PCR, the repertoire was profiled, and TCRdb retains in-frame clones only, with some absent. The data contain about 36,000 clones, over 60% of them seen just once; the ten biggest clones take up under 8%. This receptor was identified in a man younger than 45 in good health and CMV-seronegative. Sequenced input: PBMCs. The V and J genes are TRBV5-1 and TRBJ2-5; D ambiguous. The CDR3 sequence is CASSFESETQYF. The CDR3, as DNA: TGCGCCAGCAGCTTCGAAAGCGAGACCCAGTACTTC.